The 9 T cell receptor beta chains listed next were all sequenced from one sample in a study of control samples from healthy donors and cancer patients. The table came from immunoSEQ multiplex PCR; TCRdb's copy has only in-frame clones and leaves some out. The table lists 40,000 to 50,000 clones, approximately 87% of them singletons. The sequencing sample was made of blood. Receptors originate from a man aged 55 to 70 in good health.

The genes are TRBV20-1 and TRBJ1-1; D is uncertain. Trimming pared 2 bases from V and 6 bases from J, leaving 7 bases between. CDR3 length: 11 amino acids. The germline V gene has CDR1 DFQATT and CDR2 SNEGSKA (reference sequence). CDR3 nucleotide sequence: TGCAGTGCTAGATATGAATCTGAAGCTTTCTTT. Translation: CSARYESEAFF.

The chain links TRBV18 to TRBJ1-2; unclear D gene. V was pared by 2 bases and J by 7 bases, with 11 bases between. Germline CDR1 KGHSH, CDR2 LQKENI. The CDR3 extends over 13 amino acids. CDR3 in amino acids: CASSPGLGSGYTF. DNA for the CDR3: TGTGCCAGCTCACCAGGACTCGGTAGTGGCTACACCTTC.

The chain employs TRBV10-2 and TRBJ1-2, with D hard to call. Trimming took off 4 bases at V and 2 bases at J, with 17 bases between the two ends. There are 16 residues in the CDR3. Germline loops: CDR1 WSHSY, CDR2 SAAADI. The CDR3 DNA sequence: TGCGCCAGCAGTGTAGGGCCGGCAAGCAACAACTATGGCTACACCTTC. Translated: CASSVGPASNNYGYTF.

V and J are TRBV11-3 and TRBJ2-1; D might be TRBD2 (6 bases). CDR1 SGHNT and CDR2 YENEEA come from the germline V gene. The CDR3 length is 16 residues. V gave up 4 bases and J gave up 5 bases, with 18 bases separating them. CDR3 protein: CASSSSRSRTNNEQFF. For the CDR3, the DNA is TGTGCCAGCAGCTCCTCCAGGTCCCGGACTAACAATGAGCAGTTCTTC. The full variable domain, in which reference TRBV11-3 and TRBJ2-1 provide the parts outside the CDR3, is EAGVVQSPRYKIIEKKQPVAFWCNPISGHNTLYWYLQNLGQGPELLIRYENEEAVDDSQLPKDRFSAERLKGVDSTLKIQPAELGDSAVYLCASSSSRSRTNNEQFFGPGTRLTVL.

This clone was seen only once. The chain couples TRBV27 to TRBJ2-5; TRBD2 matches at 7 bases. The CDR3 extends over 14 amino acids. The V gene end was trimmed by 6 bases and the J gene end by 0 bases; junction bases not matched to a gene: 4. In germline, CDR1 is MNHEY, CDR2 SMNVEV (reference sequence). CDR3 region: CASRRLADQETQYF. DNA of the CDR3: TGTGCCAGCAGGAGACTAGCAGACCAAGAGACCCAGTACTTC.

V gene TRBV9 combines with J gene TRBJ2-1, with TRBD2 as a possible D gene (6 bases). Per germline, CDR1 SGDLS and CDR2 YYNGEE. Trimming took off 3 bases at V and 6 bases at J, with 16 bases between the two ends. The CDR3 extends over 15 amino acids. CDR3 protein: CASSGGTPPSNEQFF. The CDR3 region has the DNA TGTGCCAGCAGCGGCGGGACCCCCCCAAGCAATGAGCAGTTCTTC.

The genes are TRBV7-2 and TRBJ1-2; D not certain. The CDR3 spans 12 residues. Between the trimmed V and J ends, which lost 5 bases and 5 bases, there was a span of 9 bases. Germline V gene sequence: CDR1 SGHTA, CDR2 FQGNSA. The CDR3 region has the DNA TGTGCCAGCAGCAGGACCGAGTATGGCTACACCTTC. Translated: CASSRTEYGYTF.

Here the CDR3 reads CAWTVKGGGTEAFF. As DNA, the CDR3 is TGTGCCTGGACCGTAAAGGGAGGTGGCACTGAAGCTTTCTTT. The rearrangement links TRBV30 to TRBJ1-1; D unclear. The CDR3 consists of 14 residues. Germline-derived CDR1 and CDR2 are GTSNPN and SVGIG (reference sequence). V was trimmed by 4 bases and J by 4 bases, leaving 16 bases between them.

The V gene is TRBV30, the J gene TRBJ2-1; D possibly corresponds to TRBD1 (6 bases). The V end lost 2 bases, the J end lost 6 bases, and 14 bases lay between the germline ends. Germline assignment: CDR1 GTSNPN and CDR2 SVGIG (reference sequence). CDR3 length: 14 residues. CDR3 DNA: TGTGCCTGGAGTAAATATATACAGGGCAATGAGCAGTTCTTC. This sequence encodes CAWSKYIQGNEQFF.